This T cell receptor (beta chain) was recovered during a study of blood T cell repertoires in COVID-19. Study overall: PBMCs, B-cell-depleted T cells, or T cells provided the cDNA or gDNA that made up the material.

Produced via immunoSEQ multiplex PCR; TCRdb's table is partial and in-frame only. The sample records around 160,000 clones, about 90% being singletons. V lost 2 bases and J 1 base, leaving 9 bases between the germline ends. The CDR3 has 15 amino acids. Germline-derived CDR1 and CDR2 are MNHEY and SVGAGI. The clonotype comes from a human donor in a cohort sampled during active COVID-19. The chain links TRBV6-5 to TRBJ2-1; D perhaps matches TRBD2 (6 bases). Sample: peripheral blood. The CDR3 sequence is CASSYGGKSYNEQFF. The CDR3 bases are TGTGCCAGCAGTTACGGCGGGAAGTCCTACAATGAGCAGTTCTTC.